The rows below give T cell receptor beta chains drawn from one sample of a study of regulatory and conventional T cells in RAG deficiency. Generated by immunoSEQ multiplex PCR, the TCRdb table keeps only in-frame clones and is missing some. This table has 32,000 or so clones, approximately 89% appearing once. The same data also contributed to another study, on regulatory T cells.

Source material: CD8+ T cells sorted from blood. All receptors derive from a human donor in good health. Both conserved end residues are part of each CDR3. The D gene is left open where the match is weak. Not all rows give a size; the values are once, few, many and, for expanded clones, a class.

d_gene	len	v_gene	j_gene	abundance	CDR3nt	CDR3aa
TRBD1	15	TRBV30	TRBJ2-2	-	TGTGCCTGGAGGCCCGGGACAGGTGGAACCGGGGAGCTGTTTTTT	CAWRPGTGGTGELFF
TRBD1	17	TRBV7-2	TRBJ2-1	-	TGTGCCAGCAGCACACCCGTGCAGGGGGCATCTGGTAATGAGCAGTTCTTC	CASSTPVQGASGNEQFF
-	10	TRBV29-1	TRBJ2-2	few	TGCAGCGGCTACACCGGGGAGCTGTTTTTT	CSGYTGELFF
-	12	TRBV7-2	TRBJ1-1	-	TGTGCCAGCAGCCTCGGGTACACTGAAGCTTTCTTT	CASSLGYTEAFF
-	15	TRBV15	TRBJ1-4	-	TGTGCCACCAAAAACAAGCGGGGGATCGATGAAAAACTGTTTTTT	CATKNKRGIDEKLFF
-	14	TRBV13	TRBJ1-3	-	TGTGCCAGCAGCTACGGGGACTCTGGAAACACCATATATTTT	CASSYGDSGNTIYF
-	11	TRBV29-1	TRBJ2-7	-	TGCAGCGTCGACGTGATGGGTGAGCAGTACTTC	CSVDVMGEQYF
TRBD2	15	TRBV5-4	TRBJ2-7	-	TGTGCCAGCAGCGAGGGACTAGCGGGCTACTACGAGCAGTACTTC	CASSEGLAGYYEQYF
TRBD1	13	TRBV29-1	TRBJ1-2	-	TGCAGCGCCGGACAGGGGGAAAACTATGGCTACACCTTC	CSAGQGENYGYTF
-	13	TRBV5-4	TRBJ1-1	-	TGTGCCAGCAGCCAGGGGACGAACACTGAAGCTTTCTTT	CASSQGTNTEAFF
-	15	TRBV28	TRBJ1-1	-	TGTGCCAGCAGTTTATCGACAGTGGGGGGAACTGAAGCTTTCTTT	CASSLSTVGGTEAFF
-	14	TRBV25-1	TRBJ1-6	once	TGTGCCAGCAGGTTCCGGGACGGTAATTCACCCCTCCACTTT	CASRFRDGNSPLHF
TRBD1	15	TRBV2	TRBJ2-1	-	TGTGCCAGCAGTGATCTCCGGGACAGGGACAATGAGCAGTTCTTC	CASSDLRDRDNEQFF
-	13	TRBV6-5	TRBJ1-4	-	TGTGCCAGCAGAGCAGGAGGAGGTGAAAAACTGTTTTTT	CASRAGGGEKLFF
-	12	TRBV7-9	TRBJ1-2	-	TGTGCCAGCAGCCCCGGGCCCCAAGAGGGCACCTTC	CASSPGPQEGTF
TRBD2	16	TRBV15	TRBJ2-3	-	TGTGCCACCAGCAGAGCCGTGGGGGGGATGGCAGATACGCAGTATTTT	CATSRAVGGMADTQYF
TRBD2	16	TRBV10-3	TRBJ2-7	-	TGTGCCATCACGCCCACAAGGCTAGCGGAGACCTACGAGCAGTACTTC	CAITPTRLAETYEQYF
-	17	TRBV14	TRBJ2-3	-	TGTGCCAGCAGCCAAGGATACCGGGACGATTCCACAGATACGCAGTATTTT	CASSQGYRDDSTDTQYF
-	12	TRBV5-1	TRBJ1-1	-	TGCGCCAGCGGATGGGAGAACACTGAAGCTTTCTTT	CASGWENTEAFF
-	15	TRBV6-6	TRBJ2-7	-	TGTGCCAGCAGTGTATCGGGGGTATATGTCGGCGAGCAGTACTTC	CASSVSGVYVGEQYF
-	14	TRBV9	TRBJ1-6	-	TGTGCCAGCAGCGTCTCGGCGGAGACTTCACCCCTCCACTTT	CASSVSAETSPLHF
-	14	TRBV4-2	TRBJ1-1	once	TGTGCCAGCAGCCAAGAGGGAGGCAACACTGAAGCTTTCTTT	CASSQEGGNTEAFF
TRBD1	17	TRBV5-1	TRBJ2-7	-	TGCGCCAGCAGCACCCGCGGAAAGGGGACAGGGGGCTACGAGCAGTACTTC	CASSTRGKGTGGYEQYF
-	13	TRBV30	TRBJ1-1	-	TGTGCCTGGCTCACAGGGTCATCCCTTGAAGCTTTCTTT	CAWLTGSSLEAFF
-	13	TRBV4-2	TRBJ2-7	-	TGTGCCAGCAGTAAGACGGGGGAAGGGGAGCAGTACTTC	CASSKTGEGEQYF
TRBD1	16	TRBV6-1	TRBJ1-1	-	TGTGCCAGCAGTGATCCCGAACAGGGGAGGGCCACTGAAGCTTTCTTT	CASSDPEQGRATEAFF
TRBD1	16	TRBV2	TRBJ1-4	once	TGTGCCAGCAGACCGGGACAGGGAGGGGGGAATGAAAAACTGTTTTTT	CASRPGQGGGNEKLFF
-	19	TRBV28	TRBJ1-5	-	TGTGCCAGCCGCCCCCCCTCTGCCGGGCAGGGCTCTTGGAATCAGCCCCAGCATTTT	CASRPPSAGQGSWNQPQHF
-	19	TRBV7-9	TRBJ2-1	once	TGTGCCAGCAGCTTAGCGCCAAATACATACCGGGGGAAAGACAATGAGCAGTTCTTC	CASSLAPNTYRGKDNEQFF
-	16	TRBV7-3	TRBJ2-1	-	TGTGCCAGCAGCTTAACGCTGACCTCAACGTGGAATGAGCAGTTCTTC	CASSLTLTSTWNEQFF
-	17	TRBV10-3	TRBJ2-7	-	TGTGCCATCAGTGAGTTAATAAATCCCCCAGATCCGTACGAGCAGTACTTC	CAISELINPPDPYEQYF
TRBD1	14	TRBV30	TRBJ2-2	-	TGTGCCTCAACCGGGACAGGGAAGATCGGGGAGCTGTTTTTT	CASTGTGKIGELFF
TRBD1	12	TRBV6-1	TRBJ1-2	-	TGTGTAACAGGGGGCGTTGGCTATGGCTACACCTTC	CVTGGVGYGYTF
-	11	TRBV28	TRBJ1-2	-	TGTGCCAGCTCCGGCCGGTATGGCTACACCTTC	CASSGRYGYTF
-	14	TRBV7-2	TRBJ2-7	-	TGTGCCAGCAGCGTACCTGATCAGTCCTACGAGCAGTACTTC	CASSVPDQSYEQYF